These T cell receptor beta chains were read from a single sample in a study of blood T cell repertoires in COVID-19. Generated by immunoSEQ multiplex PCR, the TCRdb table keeps only in-frame clones and is missing some. The table records tens of thousands of clones, under 90% of them present only once. Sequenced sample: peripheral blood. The receptors stem from a human donor in a cohort sampled during active COVID-19. CDR3s include the opening cysteine and the closing phenylalanine or tryptophan. A D gene is named only where the DNA matches it firmly. Clone size is not always given. Where it is, it says once, few, many or a class for expanded clones.

clone_size	v_call	j_call	d_call	cdr3_aa	cdr3_nt
.	TRBV18	TRBJ2-5	.	CASSLTREYQETQYF	TGTGCCAGCTCACTTACAAGGGAGTACCAAGAGACCCAGTACTTC
.	TRBV5-6	TRBJ1-5	TRBD1	CASSLLTGVLNQPQHF	TGTGCCAGCAGCTTGCTGACAGGGGTGTTGAATCAGCCCCAGCATTTT
.	TRBV9	TRBJ2-7	.	CASSVAPLDEQYF	TGTGCCAGCAGCGTAGCCCCACTCGACGAGCAGTACTTC
.	TRBV6-4	TRBJ1-1	.	CASRIGQSNTEAFF	TGTGCCAGCAGGATTGGACAGTCGAACACTGAAGCTTTCTTT
.	TRBV5-1	TRBJ1-4	TRBD1	CASSLRDRENGLFF	TGCGCCAGCAGCTTGAGGGACAGGGAGAATGGACTGTTTTTT
.	TRBV5-8	TRBJ2-1	TRBD1	CASSFLMGQGGYEQFF	TGTGCCAGCAGCTTTCTTATGGGACAGGGGGGATATGAGCAGTTCTTC
.	TRBV5-1	TRBJ1-2	.	CASSPLGGDGYTF	TGCGCCAGCAGCCCCCTCGGGGGGGATGGCTACACCTTC
.	TRBV6-2/TRBV6-3	TRBJ1-5	.	CASSSRTDEVILGNQPQHF	TGTGCCAGCAGTTCTAGGACAGACGAAGTTATATTGGGCAATCAGCCCCAGCATTTT
.	TRBV27	TRBJ1-6	.	CASRPRAGDSSPLHF	TGTGCCAGCAGGCCCCGCGCGGGGGATAGTTCACCCCTCCACTTT
few	TRBV19	TRBJ1-6	TRBD1	CASRQGYNSPLHF	TGTGCCAGTAGACAGGGGTACAATTCACCCCTCCACTTT
.	TRBV18	TRBJ2-1	.	CASGTGFSYNEQFF	TGTGCCAGCGGCACAGGGTTCTCCTACAATGAGCAGTTCTTC
few	TRBV19	TRBJ1-3	.	CASSIVPGSSGNTIYF	TGTGCCAGTAGTATAGTACCGGGATCCTCTGGAAACACCATATATTTT
.	TRBV29-1	TRBJ1-2	.	CSVEADRYANYGYTF	TGCAGCGTTGAAGCGGACAGATACGCTAACTATGGCTACACCTTC
few	TRBV9	TRBJ1-1	.	CASSVGQGSTEAFF	TGTGCCAGCAGCGTAGGTCAGGGTAGCACTGAAGCTTTCTTT
.	TRBV28	TRBJ2-7	TRBD2	CASSWLAGENEQYF	TGTGCCAGCAGTTGGCTAGCGGGAGAAAACGAGCAGTACTTC
.	TRBV12-3/TRBV12-4	TRBJ1-6	.	CASRDGGNSPLHF	TGTGCCAGCAGGGACGGCGGGAATTCACCCCTCCACTTT
.	TRBV24-1	TRBJ2-5	TRBD2	CATSVKGLAGGLPETQYF	TGTGCCACCAGTGTCAAAGGACTAGCGGGGGGGCTTCCGGAGACCCAGTACTTC
.	TRBV5-1	TRBJ2-1	TRBD1	CASSLQGATKDEQFF	TGCGCCAGCAGCTTACAGGGGGCGACTAAGGATGAGCAGTTCTTC
few	TRBV10-3	TRBJ2-7	.	CAISELATLLEQYF	TGTGCCATCAGTGAACTAGCTACCCTTCTCGAGCAGTACTTC
.	TRBV9	TRBJ2-6	.	CASSVGEFAGANVLTF	TGTGCCAGCAGCGTAGGCGAGTTTGCTGGGGCCAACGTCCTGACTTTC
.	TRBV7-2	TRBJ2-3	TRBD2	CASSSIASGRANTQYF	TGTGCCAGCAGCTCTATCGCAAGCGGGAGAGCGAATACGCAGTATTTT
once	TRBV25-1	TRBJ1-1	.	CASSKGGGGEAFF	TGTGCCAGCAGTAAGGGGGGAGGGGGAGAAGCTTTCTTT
few	TRBV6-2/TRBV6-3	TRBJ2-7	.	CASSPLQRVSYEQYF	TGTGCCAGCAGCCCTCTTCAGCGGGTTTCCTACGAGCAGTACTTC
.	TRBV27	TRBJ2-7	TRBD1	CASRRDRVSYEQYF	TGTGCCAGCAGGAGGGACAGGGTCTCCTACGAGCAGTACTTC
.	TRBV27	TRBJ2-1	TRBD1	CASSLSFGTGDNEQFF	TGTGCCAGCAGTTTATCGTTTGGGACAGGGGACAATGAGCAGTTCTTC
.	TRBV28	TRBJ2-2	.	CASSLYRGGNTGELFF	TGTGCCAGCAGTTTGTACAGGGGGGGGAACACCGGGGAGCTGTTTTTT
.	TRBV2	TRBJ2-7	.	CASSDGSGRGEQYF	TGTGCCAGCAGTGATGGCTCAGGCCGCGGGGAGCAGTACTTC
.	TRBV7-7	TRBJ2-1	TRBD2	CASSRGTSGEYNEQFF	TGTGCCAGCAGCAGAGGGACTAGCGGGGAGTACAATGAGCAGTTCTTC
.	TRBV27	TRBJ2-2	.	CASSLGLVTGELFF	TGTGCCAGCAGTTTAGGACTGGTGACCGGGGAGCTGTTTTTT
few	TRBV10-3	TRBJ1-1	TRBD1	CAIRQGQHTEAFF	TGTGCCATCAGGCAGGGACAGCACACTGAAGCTTTCTTT
.	TRBV6-2/TRBV6-3	TRBJ1-5	.	CASSYWAGRQPQHF	TGTGCCAGCAGTTACTGGGCAGGTCGGCAGCCCCAGCATTTT
.	TRBV7-9	TRBJ1-5	.	CASSVLSNQPQHF	TGTGCCAGCAGCGTCCTTAGCAATCAGCCCCAGCATTTT
.	TRBV7-2	TRBJ2-3	TRBD2	CASSSLAGGTDTQYF	TGTGCCAGCAGCTCCCTAGCGGGCGGCACAGATACGCAGTATTTT
.	TRBV28	TRBJ1-1	TRBD1	CASSLGQGVNTEAFF	TGTGCCAGCAGCCTCGGACAGGGGGTGAACACTGAAGCTTTCTTT
.	TRBV6-2/TRBV6-3	TRBJ2-3	TRBD2	CASSYERARAGDADTQYF	TGTGCCAGCAGTTACGAGAGGGCCCGGGCGGGAGACGCAGATACGCAGTATTTT
.	TRBV11-2	TRBJ2-6	.	CASSSGQSAWANVLTF	TGTGCCAGCAGCTCCGGACAGTCGGCGTGGGCCAACGTCCTGACTTTC
.	TRBV24-1	TRBJ2-1	TRBD2	CATSDPRTSGNEQFF	TGTGCCACCAGTGATCCCCGGACTAGCGGCAATGAGCAGTTCTTC
.	TRBV15	TRBJ2-2	TRBD2	CATSPKLAGAGGNTGELFF	TGTGCCACCAGCCCTAAACTAGCTGGGGCGGGAGGGAACACCGGGGAGCTGTTTTTT
.	TRBV5-1	TRBJ2-1	TRBD2	CASRTSGSSYNEQFF	TGCGCCAGCAGGACTAGCGGGAGCTCCTACAATGAGCAGTTCTTC
once	TRBV18	TRBJ1-5	.	CASSPSGDSNQPQHF	TGTGCCAGCTCACCTTCAGGGGATAGCAATCAGCCCCAGCATTTT
.	TRBV15	TRBJ2-7	TRBD2	CATSSQTSVEQYF	TGTGCCACCAGCAGCCAAACTAGCGTCGAGCAGTACTTC
.	TRBV3-1/TRBV3-2	TRBJ1-2	.	CASSQVGGQWGYTF	TGTGCCAGCAGCCAAGTGGGGGGGCAATGGGGCTACACCTTC
.	TRBV7-9	TRBJ2-2	TRBD2	CASSPGLAGNKNTGELFF	TGTGCCAGCAGCCCCGGACTAGCGGGGAACAAAAACACCGGGGAGCTGTTTTTT
.	TRBV7-2	TRBJ1-4	.	CASSPVAVRGNEKLFF	TGTGCCAGCAGCCCCGTGGCCGTCCGGGGAAATGAAAAACTGTTTTTT
.	TRBV11-2	TRBJ2-7	.	CASSFDPYGIREQYF	TGTGCCAGCAGCTTCGACCCGTACGGGATACGAGAGCAGTACTTC
.	TRBV19	TRBJ2-4	.	CASSIPGDKNIQYF	TGTGCCAGTAGCATCCCAGGGGACAAAAACATTCAGTACTTC
.	TRBV18	TRBJ2-7	TRBD2	CASSPGTTYEQYF	TGTGCCAGCTCACCAGGGACTACCTACGAGCAGTACTTC
once	TRBV6-5	TRBJ2-3	.	CASSQWGTGTDTQYF	TGTGCCAGCAGTCAGTGGGGGACTGGCACAGATACGCAGTATTTT
.	TRBV6-6	TRBJ1-1	.	CASSYSRGNTEAFF	TGTGCCAGCAGTTACTCGCGGGGTAACACTGAAGCTTTCTTT
.	TRBV19	TRBJ2-5	TRBD2	CASKTPAGGQETQYF	TGTGCCAGTAAAACGCCAGCGGGGGGACAAGAGACCCAGTACTTC
.	TRBV5-5	TRBJ2-2	TRBD1	CASSSGTGVDTGELFF	TGTGCCAGCAGCTCGGGGACAGGGGTAGACACCGGGGAGCTGTTTTTT
.	TRBV9	TRBJ2-1	TRBD2	CASSISGKLWDEQFF	TGTGCCAGCAGCATTAGCGGGAAGCTTTGGGATGAGCAGTTCTTC
.	TRBV9	TRBJ1-3	TRBD1	CASSVDGTVSGNTIYF	TGTGCCAGCAGCGTAGATGGGACAGTGTCTGGAAACACCATATATTTT
.	TRBV19	TRBJ1-2	TRBD1	CASSNGTGGVYGYTF	TGTGCCAGTAGTAACGGGACAGGGGGCGTCTATGGCTACACCTTC
once	TRBV20-1	TRBJ2-4	TRBD1	CSASPGTAFPKNIQYF	TGCAGTGCAAGTCCCGGGACAGCCTTTCCCAAAAACATTCAGTACTTC
.	TRBV6-5	TRBJ2-7	.	CASKKQTATYEQYF	TGTGCCAGCAAAAAACAGACAGCAACCTACGAGCAGTACTTC
.	TRBV6-6	TRBJ2-2	.	CASSPSMGGGSTGELFF	TGTGCCAGCAGTCCCTCGATGGGGGGGGGCAGCACCGGGGAGCTGTTTTTT
.	TRBV3-1/TRBV3-2	TRBJ1-2	.	CASSQDATAIPYGYTF	TGTGCCAGCAGCCAAGATGCAACAGCAATTCCCTATGGCTACACCTTC
.	TRBV3-1/TRBV3-2	TRBJ1-3	TRBD1	CASSPPRTGTSGNTIYF	TGTGCCAGCAGCCCTCCTAGGACAGGGACGTCTGGAAACACCATATATTTT
.	TRBV21-1	TRBJ1-3	.	CASSKRSGRVTTGNTIYF	TGTGCCAGCAGCAAGAGGTCAGGGAGGGTTACCACTGGAAACACCATATATTTT